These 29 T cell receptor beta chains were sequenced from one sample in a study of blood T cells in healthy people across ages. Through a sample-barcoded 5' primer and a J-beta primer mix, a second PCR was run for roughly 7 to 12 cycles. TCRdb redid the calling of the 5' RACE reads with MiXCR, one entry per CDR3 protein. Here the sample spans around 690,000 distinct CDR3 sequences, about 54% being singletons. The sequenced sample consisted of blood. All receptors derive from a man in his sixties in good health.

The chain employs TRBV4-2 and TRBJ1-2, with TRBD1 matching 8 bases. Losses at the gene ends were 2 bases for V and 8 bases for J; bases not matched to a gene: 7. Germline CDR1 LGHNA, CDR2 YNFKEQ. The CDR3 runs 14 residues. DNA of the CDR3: TGTGCCAGCAGCCAATCGACAGGGGAAGAAGGCTACACCTTC. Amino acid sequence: CASSQSTGEEGYTF.

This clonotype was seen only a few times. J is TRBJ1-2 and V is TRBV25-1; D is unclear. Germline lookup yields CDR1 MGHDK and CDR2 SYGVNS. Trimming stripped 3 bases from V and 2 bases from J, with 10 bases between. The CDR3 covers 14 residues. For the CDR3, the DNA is TGTGCCAGCAGTGACCAGAAGGCGAACTATGGCTACACCTTC. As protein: CASSDQKANYGYTF.

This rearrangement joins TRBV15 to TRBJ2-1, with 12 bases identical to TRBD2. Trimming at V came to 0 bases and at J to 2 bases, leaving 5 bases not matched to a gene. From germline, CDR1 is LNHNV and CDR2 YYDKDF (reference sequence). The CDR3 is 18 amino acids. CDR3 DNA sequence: TGTGCCACCAGCAGAGAACTAGCGGGGGGAGGGCCCTACAATGAGCAGTTCTTC. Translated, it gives CATSRELAGGGPYNEQFF.

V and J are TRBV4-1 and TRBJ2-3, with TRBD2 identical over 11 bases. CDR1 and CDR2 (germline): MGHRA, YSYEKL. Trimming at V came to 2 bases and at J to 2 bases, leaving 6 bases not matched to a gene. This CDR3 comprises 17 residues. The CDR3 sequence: CASSQQPTSGDTDTQYF. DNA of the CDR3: TGCGCCAGCAGCCAACAACCGACTAGCGGGGACACAGATACGCAGTATTTT.

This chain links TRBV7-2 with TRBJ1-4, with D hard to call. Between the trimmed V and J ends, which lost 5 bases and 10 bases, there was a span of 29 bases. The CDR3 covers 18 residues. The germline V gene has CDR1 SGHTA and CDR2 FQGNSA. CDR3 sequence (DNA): TGTGCCAGCAGCAAAGAAGCCGTCAGGATAGGCGGTTTTGGAAAACTGTTTTTT. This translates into CASSKEAVRIGGFGKLFF.

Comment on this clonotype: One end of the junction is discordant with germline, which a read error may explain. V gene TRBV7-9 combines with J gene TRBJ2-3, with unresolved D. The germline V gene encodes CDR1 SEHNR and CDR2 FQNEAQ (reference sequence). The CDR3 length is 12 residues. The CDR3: CANSWQADTQYF. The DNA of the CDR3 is TGTGCCAACAGCTGGCAGGCAGATACGCAGTATTTT.

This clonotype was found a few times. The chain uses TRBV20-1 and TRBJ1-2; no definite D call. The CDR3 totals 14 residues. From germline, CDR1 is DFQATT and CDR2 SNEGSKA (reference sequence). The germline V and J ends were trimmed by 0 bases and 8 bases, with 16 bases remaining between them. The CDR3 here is CSARDSEGWWGYTF. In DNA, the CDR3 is TGCAGTGCTAGAGATTCTGAAGGGTGGTGGGGCTACACCTTC.

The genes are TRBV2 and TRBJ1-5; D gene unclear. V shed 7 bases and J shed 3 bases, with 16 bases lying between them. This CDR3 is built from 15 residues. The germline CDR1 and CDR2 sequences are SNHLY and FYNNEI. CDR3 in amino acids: CASKEQRQINQPQHF. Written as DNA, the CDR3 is TGTGCCAGCAAGGAACAGCGCCAGATCAATCAGCCCCAGCATTTT.

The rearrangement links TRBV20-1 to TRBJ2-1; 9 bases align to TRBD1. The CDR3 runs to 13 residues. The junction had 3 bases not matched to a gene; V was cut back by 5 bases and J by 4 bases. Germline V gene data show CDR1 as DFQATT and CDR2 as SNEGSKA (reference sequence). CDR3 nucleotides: TGCAGTGCTCCGACAGGGGGGTACAATGAGCAGTTCTTC. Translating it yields CSAPTGGYNEQFF.

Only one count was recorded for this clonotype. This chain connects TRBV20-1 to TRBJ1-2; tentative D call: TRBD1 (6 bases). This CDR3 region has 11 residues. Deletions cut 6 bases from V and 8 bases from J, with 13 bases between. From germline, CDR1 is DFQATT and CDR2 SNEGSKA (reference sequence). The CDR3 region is CSATLGGGYTF. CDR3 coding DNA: TGCAGTGCGACCTTGGGGGGCGGCTACACCTTC.

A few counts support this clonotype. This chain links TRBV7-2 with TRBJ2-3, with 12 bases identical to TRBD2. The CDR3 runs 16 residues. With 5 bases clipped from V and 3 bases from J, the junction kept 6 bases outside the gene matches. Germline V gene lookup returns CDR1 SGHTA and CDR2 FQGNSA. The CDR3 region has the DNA TGTGCCAGCAGCGTAGGGACTAGCGGGTTAACAGATACGCAGTATTTT. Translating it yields CASSVGTSGLTDTQYF.

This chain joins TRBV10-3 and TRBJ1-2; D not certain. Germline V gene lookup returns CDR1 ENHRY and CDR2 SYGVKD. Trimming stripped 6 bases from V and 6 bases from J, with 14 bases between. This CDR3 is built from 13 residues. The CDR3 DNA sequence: TGTGCCATCAGGGGAGGGAACGTCGATGGCTACACCTTC. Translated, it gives CAIRGGNVDGYTF.

DNA of the CDR3: TGTGCCAGCAGTTTATCCTCCGGGACAGGGATCAATGAGCAGTTCTTC. Translation gives CASSLSSGTGINEQFF. V and J are TRBV2 and TRBJ2-1; 9 bases are a match to TRBD1. The germline V gene has CDR1 SNHLY and CDR2 FYNNEI. The trim removed 5 bases at V and 6 bases at J, leaving 11 bases unmatched. This CDR3 region has 16 residues.

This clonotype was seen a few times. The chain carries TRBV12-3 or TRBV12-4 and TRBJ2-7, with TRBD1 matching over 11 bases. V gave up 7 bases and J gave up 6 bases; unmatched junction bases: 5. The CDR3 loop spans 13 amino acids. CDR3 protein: CASKGTGGSEQYF. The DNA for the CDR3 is TGTGCCAGCAAAGGGACAGGGGGTTCCGAGCAGTACTTC.

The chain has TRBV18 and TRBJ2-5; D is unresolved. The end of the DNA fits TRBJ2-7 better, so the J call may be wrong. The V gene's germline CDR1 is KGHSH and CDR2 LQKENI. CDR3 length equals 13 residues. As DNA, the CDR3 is TGTGCCAGCTCACCACCTCATCCCGGCGAGCAGTACTTC. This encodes CASSPPHPGEQYF.

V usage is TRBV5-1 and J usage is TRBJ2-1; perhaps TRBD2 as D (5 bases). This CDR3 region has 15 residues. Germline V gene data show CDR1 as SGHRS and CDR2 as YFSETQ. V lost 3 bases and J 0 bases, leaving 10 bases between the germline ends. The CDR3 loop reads CASSWRQSSYNEQFF. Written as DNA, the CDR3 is TGCGCCAGCAGCTGGAGGCAAAGCTCCTACAATGAGCAGTTCTTC. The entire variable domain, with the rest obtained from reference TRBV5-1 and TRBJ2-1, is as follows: KAGVTQTPRYLIKTRGQQVTLSCSPISGHRSVSWYQQTPGQGLQFLFEYFSETQRNKGNFPGRFSGRQFSNSRSEMNVSTLELGDSALYLCASSWRQSSYNEQFFGPGTRLTVL.

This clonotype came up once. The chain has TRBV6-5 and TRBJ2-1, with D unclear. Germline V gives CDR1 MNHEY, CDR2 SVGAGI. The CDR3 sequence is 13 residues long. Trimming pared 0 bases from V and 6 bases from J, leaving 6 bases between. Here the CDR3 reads CASSYSVGNEQFF. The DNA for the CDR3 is TGTGCCAGCAGTTACTCGGTGGGCAATGAGCAGTTCTTC.

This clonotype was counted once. CDR3 loop: CASSQYRGRTGELFF. As DNA, the CDR3 is TGTGCCAGCAGTCAGTACAGGGGAAGGACCGGGGAGCTGTTTTTT. The chain uses TRBV6-1 and TRBJ2-2; the match to TRBD1 covers 7 bases. The CDR3 is made up of 15 amino acids. The junction had 8 bases not matched to a gene; V was cut back by 5 bases and J by 5 bases. CDR1 is MNHNS and CDR2 is SASEGT in the germline V gene.

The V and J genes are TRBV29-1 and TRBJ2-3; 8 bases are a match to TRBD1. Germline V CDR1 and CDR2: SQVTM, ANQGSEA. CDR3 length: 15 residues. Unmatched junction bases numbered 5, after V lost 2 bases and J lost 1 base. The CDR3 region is CSVELGQGGTDTQYF. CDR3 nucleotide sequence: TGCAGCGTTGAACTAGGACAGGGCGGCACAGATACGCAGTATTTT.

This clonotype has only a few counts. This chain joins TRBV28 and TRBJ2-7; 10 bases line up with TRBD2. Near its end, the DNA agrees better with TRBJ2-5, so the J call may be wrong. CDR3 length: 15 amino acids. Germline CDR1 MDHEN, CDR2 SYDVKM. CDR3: CASSLRAGGLETQYF. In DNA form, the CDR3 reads TGTGCCAGCAGCTTACGAGCGGGGGGGCTGGAGACCCAGTACTTC.

The CDR3 sequence is CASSQGLGNQPQHF. The CDR3 coding sequence is TGTGCCAGCAGTCAGGGTTTGGGCAATCAGCCCCAGCATTTT. This chain links TRBV6-4 with TRBJ1-5, with a weak D call TRBD1 (5 bases). Trimming left V 5 bases short and J 2 bases short, with 10 bases between. The CDR3 runs 14 residues. Per the germline V gene, CDR1 is MRHNA and CDR2 is SNTAGT.

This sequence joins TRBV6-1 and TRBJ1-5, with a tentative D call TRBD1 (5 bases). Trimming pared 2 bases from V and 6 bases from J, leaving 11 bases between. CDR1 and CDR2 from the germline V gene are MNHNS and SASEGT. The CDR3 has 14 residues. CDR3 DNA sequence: TGTGCCAGCAGTGAATTACCGGGGGTTCAGCCCCAGCATTTT. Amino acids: CASSELPGVQPQHF.

This CDR3 is CSATRTSGRYNEQFF. The DNA of the CDR3 is TGCAGTGCTACTCGGACTAGCGGGCGTTACAATGAGCAGTTCTTC. The chain has TRBV20-1 and TRBJ2-1, with 11 bases that match TRBD2. CDR3 size: 15 residues. The germline V gene encodes CDR1 DFQATT and CDR2 SNEGSKA (reference sequence). V was pared by 4 bases and J by 4 bases, with 6 bases of the junction left unmatched.

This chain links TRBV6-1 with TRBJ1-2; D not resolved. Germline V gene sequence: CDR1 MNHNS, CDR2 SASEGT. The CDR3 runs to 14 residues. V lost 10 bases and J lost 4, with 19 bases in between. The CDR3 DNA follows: TGTGCCACCCGAAATGACGCAGTGCCCTATGGCTACACCTTC. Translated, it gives CATRNDAVPYGYTF.

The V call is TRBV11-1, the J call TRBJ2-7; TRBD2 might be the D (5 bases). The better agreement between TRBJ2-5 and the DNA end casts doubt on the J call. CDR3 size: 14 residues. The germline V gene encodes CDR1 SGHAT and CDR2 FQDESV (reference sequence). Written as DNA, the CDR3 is TGTGCCAGCAGCCTCGACGGGGTGCAACAGACCCAGTACTTC. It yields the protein CASSLDGVQQTQYF.

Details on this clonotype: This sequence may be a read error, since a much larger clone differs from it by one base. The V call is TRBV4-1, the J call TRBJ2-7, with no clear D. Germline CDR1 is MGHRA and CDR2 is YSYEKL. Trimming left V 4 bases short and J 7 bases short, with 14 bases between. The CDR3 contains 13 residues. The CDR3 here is CASSLRTEDEQYF. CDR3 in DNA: TGCGCCAGCAGCCTTAGAACCGAGGATGAGCAGTACTTC.

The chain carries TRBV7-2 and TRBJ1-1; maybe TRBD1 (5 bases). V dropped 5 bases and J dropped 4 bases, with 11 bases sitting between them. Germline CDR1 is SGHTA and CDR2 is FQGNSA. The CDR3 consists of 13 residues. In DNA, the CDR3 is TGTGCCAGCAGCCGTGCCGGGACCACTGAAGCTTTCTTT. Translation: CASSRAGTTEAFF.

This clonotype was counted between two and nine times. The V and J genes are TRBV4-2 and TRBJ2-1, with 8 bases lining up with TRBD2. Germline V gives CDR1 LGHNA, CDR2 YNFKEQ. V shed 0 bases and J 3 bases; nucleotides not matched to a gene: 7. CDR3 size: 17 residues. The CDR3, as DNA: TGTGCCAGCAGCCAAGACAGGGCGGGGGGTTACTACAATGAGCAGTTCTTC. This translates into CASSQDRAGGYYNEQFF.

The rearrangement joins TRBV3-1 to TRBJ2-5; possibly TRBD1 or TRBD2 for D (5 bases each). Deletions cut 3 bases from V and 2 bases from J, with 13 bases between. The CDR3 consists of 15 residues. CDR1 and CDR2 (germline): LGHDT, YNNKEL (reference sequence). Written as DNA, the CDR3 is TGTGCCAGCAGCCAGGATCCGGGACGTCAAGAGACCCAGTACTTC. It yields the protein CASSQDPGRQETQYF.